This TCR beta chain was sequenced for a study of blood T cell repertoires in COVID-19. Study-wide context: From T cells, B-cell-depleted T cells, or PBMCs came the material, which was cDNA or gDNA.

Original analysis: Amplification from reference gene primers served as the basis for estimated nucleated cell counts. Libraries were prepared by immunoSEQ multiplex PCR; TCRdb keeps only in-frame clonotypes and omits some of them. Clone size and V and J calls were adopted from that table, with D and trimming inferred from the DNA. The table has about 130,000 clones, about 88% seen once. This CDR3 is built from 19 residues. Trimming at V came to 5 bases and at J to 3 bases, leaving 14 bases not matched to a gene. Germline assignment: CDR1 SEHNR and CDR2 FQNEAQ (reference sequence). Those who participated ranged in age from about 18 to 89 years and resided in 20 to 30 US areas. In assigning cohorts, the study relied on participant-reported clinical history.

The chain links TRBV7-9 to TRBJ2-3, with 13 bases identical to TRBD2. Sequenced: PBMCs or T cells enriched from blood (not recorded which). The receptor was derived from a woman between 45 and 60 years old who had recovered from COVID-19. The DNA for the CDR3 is TGTGCCAGCAGCCGCTTTACTAGCGGGGGGGCCGTTTTGACAGATACGCAGTATTTT. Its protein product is CASSRFTSGGAVLTDTQYF. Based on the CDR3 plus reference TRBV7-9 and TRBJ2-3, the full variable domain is DTGVSQNPRHKITKRGQNVTFRCDPISEHNRLYWYRQTLGQGPEFLTYFQNEAQLEKSRLLSDRFSAERPKGSFSTLEIQRTEQGDSAMYLCASSRFTSGGAVLTDTQYFGPGTRLTVL.